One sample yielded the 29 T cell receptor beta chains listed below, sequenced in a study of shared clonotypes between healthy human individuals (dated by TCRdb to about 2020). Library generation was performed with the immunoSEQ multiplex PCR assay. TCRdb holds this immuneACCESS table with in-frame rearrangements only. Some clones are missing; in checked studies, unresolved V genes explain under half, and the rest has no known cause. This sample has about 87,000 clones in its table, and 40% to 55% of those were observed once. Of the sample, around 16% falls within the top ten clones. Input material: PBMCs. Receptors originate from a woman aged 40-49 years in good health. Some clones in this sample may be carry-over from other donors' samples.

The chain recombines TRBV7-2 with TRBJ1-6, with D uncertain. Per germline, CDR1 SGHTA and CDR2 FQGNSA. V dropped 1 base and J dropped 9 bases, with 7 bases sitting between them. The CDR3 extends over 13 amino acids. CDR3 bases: TGTGCCAGCAGCTTAGGGGCCAGTTCACCCCTCCACTTT. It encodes CASSLGASSPLHF. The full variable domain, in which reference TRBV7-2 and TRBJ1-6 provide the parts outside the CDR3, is GAGVSQSPSNKVTEKGKDVELRCDPISGHTALYWYRQSLGQGLEFLIYFQGNSAPDKSGLPSDRFSAERTGGSVSTLTIQRTQQEDSAVYLCASSLGASSPLHFGNGTRLTVT.

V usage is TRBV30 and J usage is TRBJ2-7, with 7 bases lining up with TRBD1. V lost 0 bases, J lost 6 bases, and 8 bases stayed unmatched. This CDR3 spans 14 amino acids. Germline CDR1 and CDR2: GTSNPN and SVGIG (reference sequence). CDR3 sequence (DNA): TGTGCCTGGAGTGTACAACCGGGACAGTTCGAGCAGTACTTC. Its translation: CAWSVQPGQFEQYF.

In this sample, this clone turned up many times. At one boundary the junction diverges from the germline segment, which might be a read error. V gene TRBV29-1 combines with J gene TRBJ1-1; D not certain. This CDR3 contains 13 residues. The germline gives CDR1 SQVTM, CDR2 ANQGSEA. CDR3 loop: CSVQEGTNTEAFF. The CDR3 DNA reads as TGCAGCGTTCAAGAGGGCACGAACACTGAAGCTTTCTTT.

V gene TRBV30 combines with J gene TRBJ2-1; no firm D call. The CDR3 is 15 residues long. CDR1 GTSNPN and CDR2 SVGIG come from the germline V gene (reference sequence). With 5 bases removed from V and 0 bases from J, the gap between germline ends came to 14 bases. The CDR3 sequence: CAWGRFSSSYNEQFF. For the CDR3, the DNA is TGTGCCTGGGGGCGGTTCTCGAGCTCCTACAATGAGCAGTTCTTC.

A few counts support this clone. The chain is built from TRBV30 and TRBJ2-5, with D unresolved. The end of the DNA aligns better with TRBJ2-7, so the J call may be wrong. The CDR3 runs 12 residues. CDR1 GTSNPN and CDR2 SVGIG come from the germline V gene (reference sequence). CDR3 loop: CAWSVGSYEQYF. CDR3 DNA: TGTGCCTGGAGTGTAGGCAGCTACGAGCAGTACTTC.

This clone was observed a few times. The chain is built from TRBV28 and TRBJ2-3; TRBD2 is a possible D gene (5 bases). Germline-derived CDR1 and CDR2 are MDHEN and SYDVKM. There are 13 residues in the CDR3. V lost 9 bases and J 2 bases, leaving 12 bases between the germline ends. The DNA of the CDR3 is TGTGCCAGTAAGAGGGTTCACACAGATACGCAGTATTTT. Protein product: CASKRVHTDTQYF.

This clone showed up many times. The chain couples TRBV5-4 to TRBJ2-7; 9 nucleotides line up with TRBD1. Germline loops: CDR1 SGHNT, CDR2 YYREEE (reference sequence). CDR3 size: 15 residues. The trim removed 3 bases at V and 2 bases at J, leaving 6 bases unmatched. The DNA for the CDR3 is TGTGCCAGCAGCTCGAGGACAGGGGATACCTACGAGCAGTACTTC. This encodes CASSSRTGDTYEQYF.

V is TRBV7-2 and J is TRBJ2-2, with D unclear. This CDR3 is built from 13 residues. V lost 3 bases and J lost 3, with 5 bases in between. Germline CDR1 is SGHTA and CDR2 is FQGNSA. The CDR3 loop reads CASSFAHTGELFF. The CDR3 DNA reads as TGTGCCAGCAGCTTCGCCCACACCGGGGAGCTGTTTTTT.

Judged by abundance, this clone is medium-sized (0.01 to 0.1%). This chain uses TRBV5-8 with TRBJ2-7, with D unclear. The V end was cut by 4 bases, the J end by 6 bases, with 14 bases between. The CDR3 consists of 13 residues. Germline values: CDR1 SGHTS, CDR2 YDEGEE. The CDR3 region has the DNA TGTGCCAGCAGCCCGACCCGTTGGACCGAGCAGTACTTC. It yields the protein CASSPTRWTEQYF.

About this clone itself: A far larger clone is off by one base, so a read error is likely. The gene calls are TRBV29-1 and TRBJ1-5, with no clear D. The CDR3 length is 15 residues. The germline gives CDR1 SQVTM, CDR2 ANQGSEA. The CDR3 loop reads CSVECGSHSNQPQRF. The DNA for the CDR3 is TGCAGCGTTGAATGCGGCAGCCATAGCAATCAGCCCCAGCGTTTT.

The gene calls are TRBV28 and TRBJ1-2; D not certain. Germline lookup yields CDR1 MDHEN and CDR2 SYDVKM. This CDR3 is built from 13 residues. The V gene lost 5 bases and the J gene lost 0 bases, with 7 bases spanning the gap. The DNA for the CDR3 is TGTGCCAGCAGTGCCAAGCCTAACTATGGCTACACCTTC. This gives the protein CASSAKPNYGYTF.

The CDR3 is CASSPLRPYNEQFF. In nucleotides, the CDR3 is TGTGCCAGCTCACCGCTTAGACCCTACAATGAGCAGTTCTTC. The chain has TRBV18 and TRBJ2-1, with D hard to call. Germline V gene data show CDR1 as KGHSH and CDR2 as LQKENI. Trimming pared 3 bases from V and 2 bases from J, leaving 8 bases between. The CDR3 sequence is 14 residues long.

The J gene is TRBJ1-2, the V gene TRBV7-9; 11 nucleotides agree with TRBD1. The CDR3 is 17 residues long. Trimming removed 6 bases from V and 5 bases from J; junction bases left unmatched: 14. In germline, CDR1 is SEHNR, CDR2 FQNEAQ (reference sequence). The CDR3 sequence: CASSEFGTGGSSYGYTF. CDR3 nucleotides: TGTGCCAGCAGTGAGTTTGGGACAGGGGGATCGAGTTATGGCTACACCTTC.

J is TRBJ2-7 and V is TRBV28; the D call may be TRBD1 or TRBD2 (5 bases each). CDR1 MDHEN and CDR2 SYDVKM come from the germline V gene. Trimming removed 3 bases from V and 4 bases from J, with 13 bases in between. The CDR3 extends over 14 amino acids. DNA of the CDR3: TGTGCCAGCAGTTTTCTACCGGGACGGTACGAGCAGTACTTC. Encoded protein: CASSFLPGRYEQYF.

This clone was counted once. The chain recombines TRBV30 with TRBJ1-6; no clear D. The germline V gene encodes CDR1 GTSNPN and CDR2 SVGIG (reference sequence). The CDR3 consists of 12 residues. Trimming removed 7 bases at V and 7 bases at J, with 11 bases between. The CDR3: CAFNQDNSPLHF. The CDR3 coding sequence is TGTGCCTTCAACCAAGACAATTCACCCCTCCACTTT.

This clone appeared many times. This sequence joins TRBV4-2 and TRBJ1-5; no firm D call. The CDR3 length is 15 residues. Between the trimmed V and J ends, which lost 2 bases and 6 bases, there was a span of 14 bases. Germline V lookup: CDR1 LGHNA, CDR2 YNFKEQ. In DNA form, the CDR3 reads TGTGCCAGCAGCCAAAACAATGGGGAGGCTCAGCCCCAGCATTTT. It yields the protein CASSQNNGEAQPQHF.

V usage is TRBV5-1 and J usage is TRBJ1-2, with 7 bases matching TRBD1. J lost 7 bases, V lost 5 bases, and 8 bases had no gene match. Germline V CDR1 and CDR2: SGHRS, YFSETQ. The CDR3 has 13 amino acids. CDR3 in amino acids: CASSRDRVSGYTF. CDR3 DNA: TGCGCCAGCAGTCGCGACAGGGTGTCTGGCTACACCTTC.

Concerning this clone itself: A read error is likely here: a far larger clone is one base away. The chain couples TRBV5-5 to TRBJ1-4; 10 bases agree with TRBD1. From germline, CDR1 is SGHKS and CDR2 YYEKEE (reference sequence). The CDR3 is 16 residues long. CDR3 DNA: TGCGCCAGCAGCCAAGATCTTGGGACAGGGGCCGAAAAACTGGTTTTT. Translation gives CASSQDLGTGAEKLVF.

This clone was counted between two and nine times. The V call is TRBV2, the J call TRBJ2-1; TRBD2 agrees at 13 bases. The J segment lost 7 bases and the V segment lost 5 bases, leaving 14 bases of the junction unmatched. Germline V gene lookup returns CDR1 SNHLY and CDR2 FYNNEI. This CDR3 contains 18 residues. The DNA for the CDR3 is TGTGCCAGCAGTCTTCCCGGGGGACTAGCGGGACCCCTAAATGAGCAGTTCTTC. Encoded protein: CASSLPGGLAGPLNEQFF.

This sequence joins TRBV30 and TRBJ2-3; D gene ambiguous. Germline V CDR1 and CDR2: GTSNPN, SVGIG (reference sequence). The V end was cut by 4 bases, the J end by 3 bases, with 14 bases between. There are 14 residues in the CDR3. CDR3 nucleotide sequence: TGTGCCTGGACCCCCGCTTTAGGGACAGATACGCAGTATTTT. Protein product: CAWTPALGTDTQYF.

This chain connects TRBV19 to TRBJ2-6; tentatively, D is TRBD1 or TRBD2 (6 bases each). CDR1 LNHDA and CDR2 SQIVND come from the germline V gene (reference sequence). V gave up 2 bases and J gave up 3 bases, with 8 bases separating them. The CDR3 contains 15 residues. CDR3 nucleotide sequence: TGTGCCAGTAGTATACGGGGGCGTGGGGCCAACGTCCTGACTTTC. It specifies CASSIRGRGANVLTF.

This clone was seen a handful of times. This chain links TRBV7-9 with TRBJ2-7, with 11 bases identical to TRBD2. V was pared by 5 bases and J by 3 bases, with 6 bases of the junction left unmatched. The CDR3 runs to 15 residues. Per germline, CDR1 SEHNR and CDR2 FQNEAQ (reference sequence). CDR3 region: CASSQPGLADYEQYF. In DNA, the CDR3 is TGTGCCAGCAGCCAACCGGGACTAGCGGACTACGAGCAGTACTTC.

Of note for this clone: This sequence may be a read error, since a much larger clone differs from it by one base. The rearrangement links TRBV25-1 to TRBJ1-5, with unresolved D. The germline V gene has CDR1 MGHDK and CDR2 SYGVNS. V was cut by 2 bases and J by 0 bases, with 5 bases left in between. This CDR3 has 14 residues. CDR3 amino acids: CASSEGYSNQPQHF. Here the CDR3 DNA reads TGTGCCAGCAGTGAAGGTTATAGCAATCAGCCCCAGCATTTT.

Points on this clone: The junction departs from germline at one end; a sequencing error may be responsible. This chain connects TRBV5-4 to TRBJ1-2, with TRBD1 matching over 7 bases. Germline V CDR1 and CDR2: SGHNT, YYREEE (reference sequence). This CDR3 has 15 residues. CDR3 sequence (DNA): TGTGCCAGCAGCTTGGAGCGGGACAGAAACTACGGCTACACCTTC. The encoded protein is CASSLERDRNYGYTF.

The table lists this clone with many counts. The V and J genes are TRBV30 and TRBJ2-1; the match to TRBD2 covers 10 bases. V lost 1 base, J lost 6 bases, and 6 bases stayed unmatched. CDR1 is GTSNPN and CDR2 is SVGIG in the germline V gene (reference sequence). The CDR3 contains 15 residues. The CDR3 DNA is TGTGCCTGGAGTGATAGCGGGAGGAGTCCCAATGAGCAGTTCTTC. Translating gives CAWSDSGRSPNEQFF.

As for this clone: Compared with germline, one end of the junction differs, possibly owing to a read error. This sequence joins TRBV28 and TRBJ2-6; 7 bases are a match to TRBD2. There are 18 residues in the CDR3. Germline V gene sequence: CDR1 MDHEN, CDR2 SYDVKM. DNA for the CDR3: TGTGCCAGCAGCCAGGCAGGGAGGGAAGGATCTGGGGTCAACGTCCTGACTTTC. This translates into CASSQAGREGSGVNVLTF.

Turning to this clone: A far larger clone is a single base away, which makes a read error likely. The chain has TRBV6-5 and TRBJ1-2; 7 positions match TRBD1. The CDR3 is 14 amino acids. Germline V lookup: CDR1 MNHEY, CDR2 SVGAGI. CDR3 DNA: TGTGCCGGCAGCGCCGGGACAGTCCTCTATGGCTACACCTTC. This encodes CAGSAGTVLYGYTF.

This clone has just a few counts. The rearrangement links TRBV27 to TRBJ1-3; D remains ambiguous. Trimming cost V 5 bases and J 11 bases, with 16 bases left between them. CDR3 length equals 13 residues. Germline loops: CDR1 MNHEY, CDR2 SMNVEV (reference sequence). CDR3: CASSTAGGRPIYF. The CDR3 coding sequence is TGTGCCAGCAGTACGGCGGGAGGGAGGCCCATATATTTT.

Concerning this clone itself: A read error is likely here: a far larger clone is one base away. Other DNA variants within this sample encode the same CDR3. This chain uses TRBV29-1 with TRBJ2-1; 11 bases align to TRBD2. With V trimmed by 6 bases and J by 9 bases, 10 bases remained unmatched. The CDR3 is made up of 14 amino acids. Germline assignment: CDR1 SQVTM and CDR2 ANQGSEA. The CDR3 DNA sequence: TGCAGCGTCGTACCCCTAGCGGGAGGTTTTGAGCAGTTCTTC. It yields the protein CSVVPLAGGFEQFF.